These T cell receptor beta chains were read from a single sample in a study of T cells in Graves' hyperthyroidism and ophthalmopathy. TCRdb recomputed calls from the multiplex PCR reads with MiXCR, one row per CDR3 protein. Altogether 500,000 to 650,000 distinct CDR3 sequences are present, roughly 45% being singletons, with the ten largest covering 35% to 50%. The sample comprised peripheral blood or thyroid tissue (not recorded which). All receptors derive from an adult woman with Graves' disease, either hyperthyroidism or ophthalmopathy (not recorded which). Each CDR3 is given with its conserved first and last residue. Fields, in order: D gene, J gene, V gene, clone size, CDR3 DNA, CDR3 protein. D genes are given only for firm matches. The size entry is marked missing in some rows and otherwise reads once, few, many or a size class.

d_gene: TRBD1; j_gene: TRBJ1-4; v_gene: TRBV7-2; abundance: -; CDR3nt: TGTGCCAGCAGCTTTACAGGGGCCTCGGAAAAACTGTTTTTT; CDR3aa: CASSFTGASEKLFF
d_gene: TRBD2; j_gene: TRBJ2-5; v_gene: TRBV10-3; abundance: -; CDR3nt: TGTGCCATCAGTGAGCCCCGCTTCGGGAGGGCCCAAGAGACCCAGTACTTC; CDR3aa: CAISEPRFGRAQETQYF
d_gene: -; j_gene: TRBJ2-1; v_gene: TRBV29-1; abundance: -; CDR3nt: TGCAGCGTTGGGGACCCGCGGGGTGAGCAGTTCTTC; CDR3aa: CSVGDPRGEQFF
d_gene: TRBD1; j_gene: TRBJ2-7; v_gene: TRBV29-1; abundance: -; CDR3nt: TGCAGCGTTTGGGGACAGGGGGCAGGGGAGCAGTACTTC; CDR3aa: CSVWGQGAGEQYF
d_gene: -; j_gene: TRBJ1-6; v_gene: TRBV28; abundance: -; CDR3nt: TGTGCCAGCAGTGATAATTCACCCCTCCACTTT; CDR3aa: CASSDNSPLHF
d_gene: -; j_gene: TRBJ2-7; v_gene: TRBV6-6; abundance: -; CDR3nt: TGTGCCAGTAGACAGGGACTCGGCGAGCAGTACTTC; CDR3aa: CASRQGLGEQYF
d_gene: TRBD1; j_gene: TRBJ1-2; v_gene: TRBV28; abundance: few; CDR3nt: TGTGCCAGCCAGTTTACTGACAGGGGGCATGGCTACACCTTC; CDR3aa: CASQFTDRGHGYTF
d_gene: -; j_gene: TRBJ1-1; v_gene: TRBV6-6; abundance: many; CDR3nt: TGTGCCAGCAGTTACCGGGCGGGAAGTCTTACTGAAGCTTTCTTT; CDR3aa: CASSYRAGSLTEAFF
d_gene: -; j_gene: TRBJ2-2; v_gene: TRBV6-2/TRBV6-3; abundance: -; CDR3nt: TGTGCCGTGCGAGGGGACGGCGACACCGGGGAGCTGTCTTGG; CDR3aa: CAVRGDGDTGELSW
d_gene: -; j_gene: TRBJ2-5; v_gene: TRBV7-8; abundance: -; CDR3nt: TGTGCCAGCAGCTTAACCTCGGGGGCGCGTAAAGAGACCCAGTACTTC; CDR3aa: CASSLTSGARKETQYF
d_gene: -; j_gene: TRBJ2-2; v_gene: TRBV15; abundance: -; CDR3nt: TGTGCCACCAGCAGCAGGCAGGGTGACACCGGGGAGCTGTCTTGG; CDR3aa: CATSSRQGDTGELSW
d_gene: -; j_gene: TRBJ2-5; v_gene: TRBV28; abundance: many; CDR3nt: TGTGCCAGCAGTTCCCCCGGAACCCAGTACTTC; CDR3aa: CASSSPGTQYF
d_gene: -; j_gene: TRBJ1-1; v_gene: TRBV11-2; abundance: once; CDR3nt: TGCGCCAGCAGCGTAATAGGGACTGAAGCTTTCTTT; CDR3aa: CASSVIGTEAFF